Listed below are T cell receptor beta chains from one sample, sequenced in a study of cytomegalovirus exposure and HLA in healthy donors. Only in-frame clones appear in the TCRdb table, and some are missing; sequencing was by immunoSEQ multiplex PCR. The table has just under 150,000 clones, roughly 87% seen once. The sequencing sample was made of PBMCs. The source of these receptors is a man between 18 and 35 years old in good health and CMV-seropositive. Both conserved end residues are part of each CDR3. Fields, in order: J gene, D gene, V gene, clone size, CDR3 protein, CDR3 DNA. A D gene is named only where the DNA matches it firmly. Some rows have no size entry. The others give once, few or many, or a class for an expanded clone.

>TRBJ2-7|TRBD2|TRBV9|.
CASSETSGSYEQYF
TGTGCCAGCAGCGAGACTAGCGGTTCCTACGAGCAGTACTTC
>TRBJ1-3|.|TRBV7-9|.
CASSPKQESSGNTIYF
TGTGCCAGCAGCCCCAAACAGGAAAGCTCTGGAAACACCATATATTTT
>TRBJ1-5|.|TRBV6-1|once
CASTSRRRSNQPQHF
TGTGCCAGCACTAGTCGAAGGAGAAGCAATCAGCCCCAGCATTTT
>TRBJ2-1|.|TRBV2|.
CASRGGLPNEQFF
TGTGCCAGCAGGGGGGGACTTCCCAATGAGCAGTTCTTC
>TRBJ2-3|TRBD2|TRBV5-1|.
CASSLFPPAGAPSTDTQYF
TGCGCCAGCAGCTTGTTCCCGCCAGCGGGGGCCCCTAGCACAGATACGCAGTATTTT
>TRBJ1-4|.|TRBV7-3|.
CASSSPPGLDEKLFF
TGTGCCAGCAGCTCCCCCCCGGGTCTCGATGAAAAACTGTTTTTT
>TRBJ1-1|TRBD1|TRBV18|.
CASPKDRGAPLLGAFF
TGTGCCAGCCCAAAGGACAGGGGCGCACCCCTTTTAGGAGCTTTCTTT
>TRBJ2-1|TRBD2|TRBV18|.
CASSPPRAGGPNEQFF
TGTGCCAGCTCACCCCCCCGGGCGGGAGGCCCCAATGAGCAGTTCTTC
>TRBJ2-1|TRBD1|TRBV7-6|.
CASSEGAVSYNEQFF
TGTGCCAGCAGCGAGGGGGCGGTCTCCTACAATGAGCAGTTCTTC
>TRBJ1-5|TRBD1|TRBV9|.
CASSTGGAGQPQHF
TGTGCCAGCAGCACAGGGGGCGCGGGTCAGCCCCAGCATTTT
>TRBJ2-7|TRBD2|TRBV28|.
CASSPGTSGVSYEQYF
TGTGCCAGCAGTCCGGGGACTAGCGGGGTCTCCTACGAGCAGTACTTC
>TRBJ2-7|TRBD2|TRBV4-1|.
CASSQGLAGISYEQYF
TGCGCCAGCAGCCAAGGACTAGCGGGGATCTCCTACGAGCAGTACTTC
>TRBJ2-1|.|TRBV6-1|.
CASKEGLEGSNEQFF
TGTGCCAGCAAGGAGGGGCTGGAGGGGAGTAATGAGCAGTTCTTC
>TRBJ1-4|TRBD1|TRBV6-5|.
CASSQQGANEKLFF
TGTGCCAGCAGCCAACAGGGGGCGAATGAAAAACTGTTTTTT
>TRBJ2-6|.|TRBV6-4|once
CASSEGWTDSGANVLTF
TGTGCCAGCAGTGAGGGGTGGACAGACTCTGGGGCCAACGTCCTGACTTTC